In its sample, the clone carrying this T cell receptor beta chain was seen many times. This record comes from a study of Graves' ophthalmopathy and Graves' hyperthyroidism. PBMCs were density-gradient isolated from around 11 ml fresh blood. RNA transcripts were the template, and TCR beta CDR3 regions were amplified from them. First-round RT-PCR with HTBI primers preceded a second-round multiplex PCR. TCRdb ran MiXCR on the multiplex PCR reads and lists one entry per CDR3 protein. The sample has hundreds of thousands of distinct CDR3 sequences, about 15% seen once. Material for sequencing was blood. The clonotype originates from a woman in her 30s with Graves' ophthalmopathy.

CDR3 DNA: TGTGCCAGCGACCGGGACAGGGAGGTATGGGAGACCCAGTACTTC. Its translation is CASDRDREVWETQYF. V is TRBV2 and J is TRBJ2-5; 9 bases fit TRBD1. The CDR3 covers 15 residues. The germline V gene encodes CDR1 SNHLY and CDR2 FYNNEI. The ends lost 8 bases at V and 5 bases at J; junction bases unmatched: 12.